The 8 T cell receptor beta chains in this list originate from one sample, sequenced in a study of Ad26.COV2.S vaccination and SARS-CoV-2 variants. The treatment here: roughly 19 received Ad26.COV2.S at low or high dose, single or two shots; about 5 received placebo; per-sample allocation not given. Sampling happened 63 days after the first vaccine or placebo injection. TCRdb's table, derived via immunoSEQ multiplex PCR, lists solely in-frame clones and lacks some. Here the sample spans around 250,000 clones, 80% to 90% being singletons. The specimen comprised peripheral blood, sampled in a trial of Ad26.COV2.S vaccine versus placebo. These receptor sequences come from a person aged 18-60 years who received the Ad26.COV2.S COVID-19 vaccine or a placebo.

Points on this clone: The junction differs from germline at one of its ends, possibly a read error. This chain uses TRBV7-7 with TRBJ2-2; TRBD1 or TRBD2 may be the D gene (5 bases each). CDR3 length: 16 amino acids. CDR1 and CDR2 from the germline V gene are SSHAT and FNYEAQ (reference sequence). The CDR3 DNA is TGTGCTAGCAGCTTAGAATGGGGGTCGAACACCGGGGAGCTGTTTTTT. This encodes CASSLEWGSNTGELFF.

CDR3: CASSPLGQGAGGYTF. The CDR3, as DNA: TGTGCCAGCAGCCCGTTGGGACAGGGGGCAGGAGGCTACACCTTC. The chain carries TRBV9 and TRBJ1-2, with 12 positions matching TRBD1. This CDR3 is 15 amino acids long. V was clipped by 4 bases and J by 8 bases; unmatched bases: 9. Germline CDR1 reads SGDLS; CDR2 reads YYNGEE.

The V and J genes are TRBV30 and TRBJ2-2, with D perhaps assigned TRBD1 or TRBD2 (5 bases each). The length of the CDR3 is 14 residues. V lost 3 bases to trimming and J lost 6 bases, with 14 bases between them. The germline V gene has CDR1 GTSNPN and CDR2 SVGIG (reference sequence). The CDR3 nucleotides are TGTGCCTGGAGCCGTTCGAGGGGAGCCGGGGAGCTGTTTTTT. The encoded protein is CAWSRSRGAGELFF.

This sequence joins TRBV4-1 and TRBJ1-1; D is undetermined. CDR3 length: 15 amino acids. Germline loops: CDR1 MGHRA, CDR2 YSYEKL. The germline V and J ends were trimmed by 3 bases and 4 bases, with 15 bases remaining between them. The CDR3 loop is CASSHPPMEVTEAFF. As DNA, the CDR3 is TGCGCCAGCAGCCACCCGCCGATGGAGGTCACTGAAGCTTTCTTT.

The V gene is TRBV30, the J gene TRBJ1-1; 8 bases are shared with TRBD1. This CDR3 has 15 amino acids. Germline CDR1 reads GTSNPN; CDR2 reads SVGIG (reference sequence). J lost 2 bases, V lost 5 bases, and 10 bases had no gene match. The CDR3 DNA reads TGTGCCTGGGGGGGAGGCAGGGGGCTTAACACTGAAGCTTTCTTT. It specifies CAWGGGRGLNTEAFF.

The V call is TRBV4-3, the J call TRBJ2-3, with D tentatively TRBD2 (5 bases). The germline gives CDR1 LGHNA, CDR2 YSLEER. V lost 5 bases, J lost 0 bases, and 12 bases lay in between. The CDR3 sequence is 15 residues long. In DNA, the CDR3 is TGCGCCAGCAGCGATAGCGCCCCGAGCACAGATACGCAGTATTTT. Translating it yields CASSDSAPSTDTQYF.

The V call is TRBV18, the J call TRBJ2-5; D is unclear. From germline, CDR1 is KGHSH and CDR2 LQKENI. The V end was cut by 0 bases, the J end by 1 base, with 6 bases between. The CDR3 totals 14 residues. The CDR3 DNA is TGTGCCAGCTCACCACCCGGATTCCAAGAGACCCAGTACTTC. It translates to CASSPPGFQETQYF.

The chain employs TRBV5-8 and TRBJ1-2; the D is unclear. Trimming removed 4 bases from V and 0 bases from J, with 16 bases in between. The CDR3 length is 16 residues. Germline V gene sequence: CDR1 SGHTS, CDR2 YDEGEE. The CDR3 here is CASSPPGNRANYGYTF. CDR3 nucleotides: TGTGCCAGCAGCCCCCCGGGGAATAGGGCTAACTATGGCTACACCTTC.